Presented here are 25 T cell receptor beta chains from one specimen sequenced in a study of blood T cells in healthy people across ages. The use of a sample-barcoded 5' primer and a J-beta primer mix characterized a second PCR of 7 to 11 cycles. TCRdb re-called the 5' RACE reads through MiXCR, storing one row per CDR3 protein. The sample includes some 1.1 million distinct CDR3 sequences, 30% to 40% of them seen just once. The sample consisted of blood. Source of these receptors: a man between 18 and 35 years old in good health.

In this sample, this clonotype turned up many times. A junction end diverges from the germline sequence, so it may reflect a read error. The rearrangement uses TRBV5-1 and TRBJ2-3, with a tentative D call TRBD1 (6 bases). The CDR3 is 14 amino acids. CDR1 and CDR2 from the germline V gene are SGHRS and YFSETQ. For the CDR3, the DNA is TGTGCCAGCAGCCCCGGACAGAGCACAGATACGCAGTATTTT. Residues: CASSPGQSTDTQYF.

This clonotype was recorded a few times. The chain carries TRBV24-1 and TRBJ2-1, with D uncertain. Looked up from germline, CDR1 is KGHDR and CDR2 is SFDVKD. Trimming shortened V by 4 bases and J by 10 bases, and 13 bases separated the two germline ends. This CDR3 is built from 13 residues. The CDR3 loop is CATSDLDHPEQFF. The CDR3 DNA sequence: TGTGCCACCAGTGACCTGGACCATCCCGAGCAGTTCTTC.

Ten or more counts support this clonotype. The gene calls are TRBV4-1 and TRBJ1-4, with D unresolved. V lost 1 base, J lost 7 bases, and 13 bases lay in between. From germline, CDR1 is MGHRA and CDR2 YSYEKL. The CDR3 spans 15 residues. DNA for the CDR3: TGCGCCAGCAGCCAAGTTGCTGGGAACAGTGAAAAACTGTTTTTT. Translated: CASSQVAGNSEKLFF.

This sequence joins TRBV28 and TRBJ1-1, with 10 bases aligning to TRBD1. Germline CDR1 is MDHEN and CDR2 is SYDVKM. Trimming removed 4 bases from V and 3 bases from J; junction bases left unmatched: 14. The CDR3 extends over 18 amino acids. The DNA for the CDR3 is TGTGCCAGCAGTTACATCGACAGGGGGCTAACAGGGTACACTGAAGCTTTCTTT. Its translation: CASSYIDRGLTGYTEAFF.

The chain uses TRBV20-1 and TRBJ1-5, with a tentative D call TRBD1 (5 bases). Trimming stripped 0 bases from V and 1 base from J, with 10 bases between. Germline V gene data show CDR1 as DFQATT and CDR2 as SNEGSKA (reference sequence). This CDR3 is 15 amino acids long. DNA for the CDR3: TGCAGTGCTAGAGAGAAGGGGATAAGCAATCAGCCCCAGCATTTT. Translation: CSAREKGISNQPQHF.

This clonotype was detected only a few times. This chain joins TRBV6-2 or TRBV6-3 and TRBJ1-1, with 11 bases fitting TRBD1. CDR3 length: 15 residues. V gave up 6 bases and J gave up 0 bases; unmatched junction bases: 3. The V gene's germline CDR1 is MNHEY and CDR2 SVGEGT. The CDR3 sequence: CASRWTGGLNTEAFF. The CDR3 nucleotides read TGTGCCAGCAGGTGGACAGGGGGCCTGAACACTGAAGCTTTCTTT.

Note on this clonotype: A junction boundary mismatches the germline segment, possibly from a read error. This sequence joins TRBV3-1 and TRBJ1-2; D uncertain. This CDR3 has 12 amino acids. Germline V lookup: CDR1 LGHDT, CDR2 YNNKEL (reference sequence). DNA of the CDR3: TGTGCCAGCAGCCAGTCCCTATATGGCAACACCTTC. It translates to CASSQSLYGNTF.

This clonotype was counted between two and nine times. One end of the junction is discordant with germline, which a read error may explain. The rearrangement links TRBV28 to TRBJ2-5, with unresolved D. The V gene's germline CDR1 is MDHEN and CDR2 SYDVKM. The CDR3 spans 13 residues. CDR3 amino acids: CTSSLSSVQTQYF. As DNA, the CDR3 is TGTACCAGCAGTTTAAGCAGCGTCCAGACCCAGTACTTC. The full variable domain, its missing parts supplied by reference TRBV28 and TRBJ2-5, is DVKVTQSSRYLVKRTGEKVFLECVQDMDHENMFWYRQDPGLGLRLIYFSYDVKMKEKGDIPEGYSVSREKKERFSLILESASTNQTSMYLCTSSLSSVQTQYFGPGTRLLVL.

The gene calls are TRBV7-6 and TRBJ1-1; no firm D call. CDR3 length: 17 residues. In germline, CDR1 is SGHVS, CDR2 FNYEAQ. V was trimmed by 6 bases and J by 2 bases, leaving 22 bases between them. The CDR3 loop reads CASSHLVGMETNTEAFF. The CDR3 nucleotides are TGTGCCAGCAGTCACCTCGTAGGTATGGAGACAAACACTGAAGCTTTCTTT. Complete variable domain (other parts from reference TRBV7-6 and TRBJ1-1): GAGVSQSPRYKVTKRGQDVALRCDPISGHVSLYWYRQALGQGPEFLTYFNYEAQQDKSGLPNDRFSAERPEGSISTLTIQRTEQRDSAMYRCASSHLVGMETNTEAFFGQGTRLTVV.

The table lists this clonotype with a few counts. V gene TRBV9 combines with J gene TRBJ1-2, with D possibly TRBD1 on 6 matching bases. Per the germline V gene, CDR1 is SGDLS and CDR2 is YYNGEE. There are 14 residues in the CDR3. V was trimmed by 3 bases and J by 7 bases, leaving 16 bases between them. CDR3 region: CASSAGQTAVGYTF. The DNA of the CDR3 is TGTGCCAGCAGCGCGGGACAAACCGCGGTTGGCTACACCTTC.

The chain combines TRBV11-1 with TRBJ2-1, with no clear D. There are 16 residues in the CDR3. V shed 3 bases and J shed 10 bases, with 22 bases lying between them. The germline CDR1 and CDR2 sequences are SGHAT and FQDESV (reference sequence). The CDR3 DNA reads as TGTGCCAGCAGCTTTAGTTACGCGCGTTCTCTTCGAGAGCAGTTCTTC. Translation gives CASSFSYARSLREQFF.

The chain links TRBV5-5 to TRBJ2-1; D is unresolved. CDR1 is SGHKS and CDR2 is YYEKEE in the germline V gene (reference sequence). This CDR3 spans 14 amino acids. V shed 0 bases and J shed 5 bases, with 9 bases lying between them. CDR3 amino acids: CASSLGLINNEQFF. CDR3 bases: TGTGCCAGCAGCTTGGGCCTTATAAACAATGAGCAGTTCTTC.

This clonotype was seen a few times. This rearrangement joins TRBV13 to TRBJ1-6; D remains ambiguous. The CDR3 is 15 amino acids. Trimming took 0 bases from V and 9 from J, leaving 12 bases between them. Germline V CDR1 and CDR2: PRHDT, FYEKMQ (reference sequence). The CDR3 sequence is CASSLGRSGGSPLHF. CDR3 in DNA: TGTGCCAGCAGCTTAGGACGGTCCGGAGGTTCACCCCTCCACTTT.

The chain combines TRBV10-3 with TRBJ1-3; D perhaps matches TRBD1 (5 bases). V was cut by 4 bases and J by 1 base, with 11 bases left in between. The germline CDR1 and CDR2 sequences are ENHRY and SYGVKD. The CDR3 consists of 15 residues. CDR3 sequence reads: CAISGEWGSGNTIYF. As DNA, the CDR3 is TGTGCCATCAGTGGGGAATGGGGGTCTGGAAACACCATATATTTT.

In DNA, the CDR3 is TGTGCCAGCAGTTCCTTCCTTGAGCGGGGGACTAGCAATCAGCCCCAGCATTTT. This codes for CASSSFLERGTSNQPQHF. The chain has TRBV27 and TRBJ1-5, with D possibly matching TRBD1 (5 bases). The germline V and J ends were trimmed by 4 bases and 0 bases, with 19 bases remaining between them. CDR3 length: 18 amino acids. CDR1 and CDR2 from the germline V gene are MNHEY and SMNVEV (reference sequence).

The gene calls are TRBV18 and TRBJ1-1, with a weak D call TRBD1 (6 bases). This CDR3 comprises 15 residues. CDR1 KGHSH and CDR2 LQKENI come from the germline V gene. Trimming pared 7 bases from V and 0 bases from J, leaving 15 bases between. In DNA form, the CDR3 reads TGTGCCAGCTACCTAGGGGGTGGCATGAACACTGAAGCTTTCTTT. This gives the protein CASYLGGGMNTEAFF.

V is TRBV7-2 and J is TRBJ2-3; 7 nucleotides agree with TRBD2. Germline V gene data show CDR1 as SGHTA and CDR2 as FQGNSA. J was trimmed by 6 bases and V by 5 bases; bases with no gene match: 11. The length of the CDR3 is 15 residues. The CDR3 sequence is CASSRGGGWADTQYF. CDR3 coding DNA: TGTGCCAGCAGCCGGGGCGGGGGTTGGGCGGATACGCAGTATTTT.

The genes are TRBV5-1 and TRBJ1-2; 7 bases agree with TRBD1. CDR1 SGHRS and CDR2 YFSETQ come from the germline V gene. This CDR3 is 15 amino acids long. V was clipped by 3 bases and J by 4 bases; unmatched bases: 9. The CDR3 loop reads CASSSGQNSPYGYTF. The CDR3 DNA sequence: TGCGCCAGCAGCTCGGGACAGAATTCTCCCTATGGCTACACCTTC.

This clonotype was detected only a few times. This chain links TRBV6-2 or TRBV6-3 with TRBJ1-2; maybe TRBD1 (5 bases). V was clipped by 7 bases and J by 5 bases, with 17 bases between them. The CDR3 is 14 amino acids. Germline loops: CDR1 MNHEY, CDR2 SVGEGT. CDR3 region: CASTQEQGAYGYTF. CDR3 bases: TGTGCCAGCACTCAAGAACAAGGGGCGTATGGCTACACCTTC.

To note about this clonotype: The junction shows a germline mismatch at one end, possibly a read error. The chain joins TRBV7-2 to TRBJ1-5; D unclear. The CDR3 covers 13 residues. In germline, CDR1 is SGHTA, CDR2 FQGNSA. CDR3 bases: TGTGCCAACAGCGCTTCCTGGGGTCAGCCCCAGCATTTT. Translation gives CANSASWGQPQHF.

As concerns this clonotype: Its ends do not fully match the called genes, so a read error is possible. The chain recombines TRBV5-1 with TRBJ1-1; D not resolved. This CDR3 has 13 residues. Germline V gene lookup returns CDR1 SGHRS and CDR2 YFSETQ. CDR3 DNA sequence: TGCGCCAGCAGCTTCACGGGGAACACTGGAGCTTTCTTT. Translating gives CASSFTGNTGAFF.

Details on this clonotype: One end of the junction fails to match germline, which may point to a read error. The rearrangement uses TRBV25-1 and TRBJ2-5, with D tentatively TRBD1 or TRBD2 (5 bases each). The CDR3 covers 15 residues. Germline V CDR1 and CDR2: MGHDK, SYGVNS. In DNA form, the CDR3 reads TGTGCCAGCAGTCTCCGGGACCCTGCTCAAGAGACCCTGTACTTC. This encodes CASSLRDPAQETLYF.

This clonotype has more than one count but fewer than ten. The chain is built from TRBV3-1 and TRBJ2-3; 8 bases match TRBD2. Germline lookup yields CDR1 LGHDT and CDR2 YNNKEL (reference sequence). The CDR3 totals 16 residues. V shed 0 bases and J 2 bases; nucleotides not matched to a gene: 4. The CDR3 loop reads CASSQDVRGATDTQYF. The CDR3 bases are TGTGCCAGCAGCCAAGATGTGCGGGGGGCCACAGATACGCAGTATTTT.

This clonotype was seen a few times. V is TRBV20-1 and J is TRBJ1-5; weak D call: TRBD1 (5 bases). V dropped 3 bases and J dropped 0 bases, with 12 bases sitting between them. CDR3 length: 15 amino acids. Germline values: CDR1 DFQATT, CDR2 SNEGSKA (reference sequence). DNA of the CDR3: TGCAGTGCTAGGGGGGTCGGAAATAGCAATCAGCCCCAGCATTTT. It translates to CSARGVGNSNQPQHF.

There are a few counts of this clonotype. V usage is TRBV4-1 and J usage is TRBJ1-5, with D tentatively TRBD1 (5 bases). Germline V gives CDR1 MGHRA, CDR2 YSYEKL. Trimming took 2 bases from V and 3 from J, leaving 17 bases between them. The CDR3 spans 17 residues. The CDR3 region has the DNA TGCGCCAGCAGCCAACAACTTGCCCGACAGACCAATCAGCCCCAGCATTTT. Its translation: CASSQQLARQTNQPQHF.